This TCR beta chain appears in the sequencing data of a study of blood T cell repertoires in COVID-19. Turning to the study itself: Whether acute or convalescent, the COVID-19 samples came from the United States, Italy and Spain.

Measured with immunoSEQ multiplex PCR; TCRdb has only the in-frame clones, and not every one. The sample consists of about 310,000 clones, about nine tenths of them appearing once. Germline CDR1 SGHRS, CDR2 YFSETQ. The CDR3 loop spans 14 amino acids. V was clipped by 2 bases and J by 10 bases; unmatched bases: 5. Cohort allocation depended upon clinical history that participants reported. Among Cohort 3 donors, those recovered had two negative PCRs, clearance, or symptom resolution. Input material: PBMCs or T cells enriched from blood (not recorded which). This clonotype was sampled from a man aged 60 to 75 who had recovered from COVID-19. The chain has TRBV5-1 and TRBJ2-1, with 11 nucleotides matching TRBD1. The CDR3 DNA reads TGCGCCAGCAGCTTAGGGACAGGGGGATGGGAGCAGTTCTTC. Translated: CASSLGTGGWEQFF.